Sequencing of this TCR beta chain was carried out in a study of T cells in Graves' hyperthyroidism and ophthalmopathy. Across the study: Specimen type is peripheral blood, collected at initial diagnosis prior to any treatment. General study findings and limits: The majority of expanded thyroid clonotypes above 0.001 also appeared in blood.

Worth noting for this clonotype: What it recognizes is unknown.

Amplification targeted TCR beta CDR3 regions from RNA transcripts. RT-PCR in the first round (using the HTBI primer set) targeted the TCR CDR3. TCRdb used MiXCR to reprocess the multiplex PCR reads, holding one entry per CDR3 protein. The repertoire holds about 640,000 distinct CDR3 sequences, around 21% seen once, with approximately 30% in the top ten. Exclusions: uncontrolled infection, other autoimmune disease, pregnancy, lactation. The CDR3 spans 13 residues. With 8 bases clipped from V and 6 bases from J, the junction kept 10 bases outside the gene matches. Germline loops: CDR1 SGHDT, CDR2 YYEEEE.

Input material: blood. The TCR comes from a young man with Graves' ophthalmopathy. The genes are TRBV5-6 and TRBJ2-7; TRBD2 aligns across 8 bases. The CDR3, as DNA: TGTGCCAGGAGCATAACTAGCGGCCGCGAGCAGTACTTC. Encoded protein: CARSITSGREQYF.